The T cell receptor beta chain under discussion was sequenced for a study of Ad26.COV2.S vaccination and SARS-CoV-2 variants. About the research overall: In the study, Ad26.COV2.S was injected intramuscularly once, or twice 56 days apart.

TCRdb's table, derived via immunoSEQ multiplex PCR, lists solely in-frame clones and lacks some. The sample lists some 460,000 clones, about 89% occurring once. Regarding this clone: The sample carries other DNA sequences with the same CDR3.

This CDR3 comprises 11 residues. Trimming pared 1 base from V and 5 bases from J, leaving 4 bases between. Germline CDR1 and CDR2: DFQATT and SNEGSKA (reference sequence). Stated treatment: roughly 19 received Ad26.COV2.S at low or high dose, single or two shots; several received placebo; per-sample allocation not given. Day 63 after the first injection of vaccine or placebo was the sampling time. This clonotype was obtained from a person between 18 and 65 years old who received the Ad26.COV2.S COVID-19 vaccine or a placebo. The chain uses TRBV20-1 and TRBJ2-3; the D is unclear. Sequences were derived from peripheral blood, sampled in a trial of Ad26.COV2.S vaccine versus placebo. The CDR3 loop reads CSARGLDTQYF. CDR3 coding DNA: TGCAGTGCTAGAGGCTTAGATACGCAGTATTTT.